This T cell receptor beta chain is from a study of graft-versus-host responses after intestinal transplantation. Overall study findings and caveats: Early after transplant, HvG declines were associated with peak levels of circulating GvH clones.

The CDR3 runs to 14 residues. Germline V gives CDR1 SGHRS, CDR2 YFSETQ. The V and J ends lost 4 bases and 0 bases respectively, with 8 bases between them. As to this clone: Antigen: not known.

Libraries were prepared by immunoSEQ multiplex PCR; TCRdb keeps only in-frame clonotypes and omits some of them. The table includes more than 20,000 clones, 85% to 95% detected once. This receptor was obtained from a human patient who received an intestinal transplant, so some T cells may come from the graft donor. The chain recombines TRBV5-1 with TRBJ2-1, with D uncertain. The material was PBMCs, obtained about 250 days after intestinal transplant. CDR3 nucleotide sequence: TGCGCCAGCAGCGAAGACACCTCCTACAATGAGCAGTTCTTC. Translated: CASSEDTSYNEQFF.